This T cell receptor beta chain emerged from a study of T cells after yellow fever vaccination. The CDR3 loop spans 12 amino acids. TCRdb processed the 5' RACE reads anew with MiXCR; each CDR3 protein has one entry. The table includes around 600,000 distinct CDR3 sequences, approximately 13% detected once. Here the sequenced sample was PBMCs, taken on the day of the yellow fever booster vaccination. The V call is TRBV21-1, the J call TRBJ2-2. TRBV21-1 is given as a pseudogene. The TCR was taken from a man aged 25-45 years who received the YFV17D yellow fever vaccine. In DNA, the CDR3 is TGTGCCAGCAGCAAACAAACCGGGGAGCTGTTTTTT. Translation gives CASSKQTGELFF.